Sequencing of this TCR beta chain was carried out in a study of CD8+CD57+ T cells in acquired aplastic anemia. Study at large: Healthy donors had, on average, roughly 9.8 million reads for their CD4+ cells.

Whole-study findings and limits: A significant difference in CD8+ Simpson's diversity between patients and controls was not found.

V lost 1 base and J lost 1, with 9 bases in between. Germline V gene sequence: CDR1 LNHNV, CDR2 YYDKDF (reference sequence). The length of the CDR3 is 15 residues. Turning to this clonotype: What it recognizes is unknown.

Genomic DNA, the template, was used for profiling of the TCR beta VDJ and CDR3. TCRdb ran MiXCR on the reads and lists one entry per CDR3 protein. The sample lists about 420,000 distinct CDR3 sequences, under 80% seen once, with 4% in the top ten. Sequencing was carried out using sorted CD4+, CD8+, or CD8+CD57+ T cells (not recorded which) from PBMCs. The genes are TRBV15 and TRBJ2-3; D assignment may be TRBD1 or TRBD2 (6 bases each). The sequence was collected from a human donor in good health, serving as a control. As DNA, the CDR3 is TGTGCCACCAGCAGAGGAAGGGGGGGCACAGATACGCAGTATTTT. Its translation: CATSRGRGGTDTQYF.